The sequence of this T cell receptor (beta chain) was determined in a study of T cell responses to AZD1222 COVID-19 vaccine. The study's findings and limits: Repertoires were sampled only after the peak T cell response. Nearly half of unique spike-specific TCRs reportedly avoided B.1.351 and B.1.1.7 mutated regions.

A word on this clone: Its antigen is not known.

V lost 1 base to trimming and J lost 0 bases, with 8 bases between them. Looked up from germline, CDR1 is SGHRS and CDR2 is YFSETQ. The CDR3 has 14 amino acids. Sequencing used immunoSEQ multiplex PCR; TCRdb keeps in-frame clones, though not all of them. The sample holds 65,000 to 85,000 clones, 90% to 95% seen once. Sequenced here: peripheral blood, sampled on day 0 of AZD1222 vaccination. The TCR was taken from an adult in good health. The rearrangement links TRBV5-1 to TRBJ2-7, with D unresolved. CDR3: CASSLYPGSYEQYF. In DNA form, the CDR3 reads TGCGCCAGCAGCTTGTATCCCGGCTCCTACGAGCAGTACTTC.